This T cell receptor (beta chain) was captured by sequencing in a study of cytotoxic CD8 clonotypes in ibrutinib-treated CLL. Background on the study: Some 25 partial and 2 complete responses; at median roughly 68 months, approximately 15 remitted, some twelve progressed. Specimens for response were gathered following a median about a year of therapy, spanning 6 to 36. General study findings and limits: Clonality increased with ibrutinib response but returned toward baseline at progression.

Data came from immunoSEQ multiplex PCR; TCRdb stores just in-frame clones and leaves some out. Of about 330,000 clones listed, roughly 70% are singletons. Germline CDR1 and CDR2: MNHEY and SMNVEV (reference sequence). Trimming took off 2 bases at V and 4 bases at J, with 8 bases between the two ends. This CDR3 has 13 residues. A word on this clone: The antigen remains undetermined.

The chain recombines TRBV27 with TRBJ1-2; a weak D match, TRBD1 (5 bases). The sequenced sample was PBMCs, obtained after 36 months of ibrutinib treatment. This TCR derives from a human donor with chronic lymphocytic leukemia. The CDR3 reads CASSLGGGYGYTF. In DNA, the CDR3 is TGTGCCAGCAGTTTAGGGGGTGGCTATGGCTACACCTTC.